A selection of T cell receptor beta chains follows, all from one sample in a study of T cells in Graves' hyperthyroidism and ophthalmopathy. MiXCR, applied by TCRdb to the multiplex PCR reads, yields one record per CDR3 protein. The sample lists hundreds of thousands of distinct CDR3 sequences, approximately 20% seen once, with roughly 44% in the top ten. Sequencing was performed on blood. The receptor source for this set is a man in his forties with Graves' ophthalmopathy. Both conserved end residues are part of each CDR3. A D gene is named only where the DNA matches it firmly. Clone size, where shown, is once, few, many, or a class for clones that have expanded.

V: TRBV11-2
J: TRBJ1-2
size: .
D: .
CDR3: CASSPSGDGGYTF
DNA: TGTGCCAGCAGCCCCTCGGGGGACGGTGGCTACACCTTC

V: TRBV2
J: TRBJ1-3
size: once
D: TRBD1
CDR3: CASLTQGARGNTIYF
DNA: TGTGCCAGCTTGACGCAGGGGGCGCGAGGAAACACCATATATTTT

V: TRBV3-1
J: TRBJ2-7
size: many
D: .
CDR3: CASSRGAGVNYEQYF
DNA: TGTGCCAGCAGCCGCGGTGCTGGGGTAAACTACGAGCAGTACTTC

V: TRBV11-2
J: TRBJ2-5
size: many
D: .
CDR3: CASSWLRGRYQETQYF
DNA: TGTGCCAGCAGCTGGTTACGGGGGAGGTACCAAGAGACCCAGTACTTC

V: TRBV27
J: TRBJ2-1
size: .
D: .
CDR3: CASSLLERYNEQFF
DNA: TGTGCCAGCAGTTTGTTGGAAAGATACAATGAGCAGTTCTTC

V: TRBV14
J: TRBJ2-1
size: .
D: TRBD2
CDR3: CASSSRGLAGDEQFF
DNA: TGTGCCAGCAGCTCGAGAGGACTAGCGGGAGATGAGCAGTTCTTC

V: TRBV4-1
J: TRBJ2-7
size: few
D: .
CDR3: CASSQYGVEGEQYF
DNA: TGCGCCAGCAGCCAGTATGGGGTTGAGGGCGAGCAGTACTTC

V: TRBV5-1
J: TRBJ2-1
size: few
D: .
CDR3: CASSSSRGRGGEQFF
DNA: TGCGCCAGCAGCTCCTCACGGGGGAGAGGTGGTGAGCAGTTCTTC

V: TRBV18
J: TRBJ2-1
size: .
D: TRBD1
CDR3: CASSPLGTGGSEQFF
DNA: TGTGCCAGCTCACCTTTGGGGACAGGGGGTAGTGAGCAGTTCTTC

V: TRBV5-1
J: TRBJ2-3
size: .
D: TRBD2
CDR3: CASTTGLGTDTQYF
DNA: TGCGCCAGCACTACTGGACTAGGCACAGATACGCAGTATTTT

V: TRBV12-3/TRBV12-4
J: TRBJ1-2
size: many
D: .
CDR3: CASSPPEEVGYTF
DNA: TGTGCCAGCAGTCCGCCGGAGGAGGTTGGCTACACCTTC

V: TRBV15
J: TRBJ2-7
size: .
D: TRBD2
CDR3: CATSDPTGTSGRLSSYEQYF
DNA: TGTGCCACCAGCGACCCGACCGGGACTAGCGGGAGGCTTAGCTCCTACGAGCAGTACTTC

V: TRBV5-1
J: TRBJ2-2
size: many
D: .
CDR3: CASRLGREGTGELFF
DNA: TGCGCCAGCAGACTGGGACGGGAAGGCACCGGGGAGCTGTTTTTT

V: TRBV19
J: TRBJ2-7
size: few
D: .
CDR3: CASGGQLTYEQYF
DNA: TGTGCCAGTGGCGGACAGTTGACCTACGAGCAGTACTTC

V: TRBV5-4
J: TRBJ2-7
size: .
D: TRBD2
CDR3: CASSLVGGGISYEQYF
DNA: TGTGCCAGCAGCTTGGTAGGCGGGGGTATTTCCTACGAGCAGTACTTC

V: TRBV20-1
J: TRBJ1-3
size: .
D: .
CDR3: CSARVKGYSGNTIYF
DNA: TGCAGTGCTAGAGTAAAGGGCTACTCTGGAAACACCATATATTTT

V: TRBV7-8
J: TRBJ2-7
size: many
D: .
CDR3: CASSSRPQGSEQYF
DNA: TGTGCCAGCAGCTCCCGACCACAGGGATCCGAGCAGTACTTC

V: TRBV3-1
J: TRBJ2-7
size: many
D: .
CDR3: CASSRMGGNEQYF
DNA: TGTGCCAGCAGCCGGATGGGGGGCAACGAGCAGTACTTC

V: TRBV2
J: TRBJ2-1
size: many
D: TRBD2
CDR3: CASSNIAGEYNEQFF
DNA: TGTGCCAGCAGTAACATAGCGGGGGAGTACAATGAGCAGTTCTTC

V: TRBV29-1
J: TRBJ1-1
size: .
D: .
CDR3: CSVKGQMNTEAFF
DNA: TGCAGCGTGAAGGGACAAATGAACACTGAAGCTTTCTTT

V: TRBV20-1
J: TRBJ2-3
size: many
D: .
CDR3: CSARARDAGTDTQYF
DNA: TGCAGTGCTAGAGCCAGGGACGCTGGGACAGATACGCAGTATTTT

V: TRBV3-1
J: TRBJ1-2
size: few
D: .
CDR3: CASSQVNYYGYTF
DNA: TGTGCCAGCAGCCAAGTGAACTACTATGGCTACACCTTC

V: TRBV28
J: TRBJ2-1
size: many
D: .
CDR3: CASSFWGRGGDEQFF
DNA: TGTGCCAGCAGTTTCTGGGGGAGAGGCGGGGATGAGCAGTTCTTC

V: TRBV4-1
J: TRBJ1-3
size: once
D: .
CDR3: CASSPWYDEGGGNTIYF
DNA: TGCGCCAGCAGCCCTTGGTATGATGAGGGAGGCGGAAACACCATATATTTT

V: TRBV2
J: TRBJ1-2
size: .
D: .
CDR3: CASSATGTTWNLGYTF
DNA: TGTGCCAGCAGTGCTACCGGGACAACCTGGAACCTTGGCTACACCTTC

V: TRBV19
J: TRBJ2-2
size: .
D: .
CDR3: CASSNRVAGELFF
DNA: TGTGCCAGTAGTAACAGGGTAGCCGGGGAGCTGTTTTTT

V: TRBV6-1
J: TRBJ1-1
size: many
D: .
CDR3: CASSEPGTVNTEAFF
DNA: TGTGCCAGCAGTGAACCGGGGACGGTGAACACTGAAGCTTTCTTT

V: TRBV2
J: TRBJ2-1
size: many
D: TRBD2
CDR3: CASSEAGTSVYNEQFF
DNA: TGTGCCAGCAGTGAAGCGGGGACTAGCGTATACAATGAGCAGTTCTTC

V: TRBV9
J: TRBJ2-7
size: many
D: TRBD2
CDR3: CASSVGPPSGTYEQYF
DNA: TGTGCCAGCAGCGTCGGTCCTCCTAGCGGAACCTACGAGCAGTACTTC

V: TRBV3-1
J: TRBJ1-6
size: many
D: TRBD1
CDR3: CASSHGTGGSFNSPLHF
DNA: TGTGCCAGCAGCCACGGGACAGGGGGCTCCTTTAATTCACCCCTCCACTTT

V: TRBV12-3/TRBV12-4
J: TRBJ2-2
size: few
D: .
CDR3: CASSLGGALGDTGELFF
DNA: TGTGCCAGCAGTTTGGGCGGGGCCCTTGGGGACACCGGGGAGCTGTTTTTT

V: TRBV29-1
J: TRBJ2-7
size: many
D: TRBD1
CDR3: CSVGRTGAYEQYF
DNA: TGCAGCGTTGGCAGGACAGGGGCCTACGAGCAGTACTTC

V: TRBV6-1
J: TRBJ1-1
size: many
D: .
CDR3: CASSPSGAPRRAEAFF
DNA: TGTGCCAGCAGCCCTTCCGGGGCCCCGAGACGCGCTGAAGCTTTCTTT

V: TRBV5-1
J: TRBJ2-1
size: many
D: TRBD2
CDR3: CASSLELAGYNEQFF
DNA: TGTGCCAGCAGCTTAGAACTAGCGGGATACAATGAGCAGTTCTTC

V: TRBV29-1
J: TRBJ2-7
size: .
D: TRBD1
CDR3: CSVGPTGGVYEQYF
DNA: TGCAGCGTCGGCCCCACAGGGGGAGTCTACGAGCAGTACTTC

V: TRBV3-1
J: TRBJ1-3
size: few
D: TRBD1
CDR3: CASSDRGRSSGNTIYF
DNA: TGTGCCAGCAGCGACAGGGGTCGTTCCTCTGGAAACACCATATATTTT

V: TRBV7-8
J: TRBJ2-7
size: .
D: .
CDR3: CASSLAGKRSYEQYF
DNA: TGTGCCAGCAGCTTAGCGGGAAAAAGAAGTTACGAGCAGTACTTC

V: TRBV7-9
J: TRBJ2-5
size: few
D: TRBD1
CDR3: CASSPTEAGQGLYF
DNA: TGTGCCAGCAGCCCGACTGAGGCGGGACAGGGCTTGTACTTC

V: TRBV6-5
J: TRBJ2-1
size: .
D: TRBD2
CDR3: CASSYTYPTSGGSYNEQFF
DNA: TGTGCCAGCAGTTACACCTACCCCACTAGCGGGGGGTCCTACAATGAGCAGTTCTTC

V: TRBV12-3/TRBV12-4
J: TRBJ1-1
size: many
D: TRBD1
CDR3: CASRPDGTGRTEAFF
DNA: TGTGCCAGCAGACCCGATGGGACAGGGAGAACTGAAGCTTTCTTT

V: TRBV10-3
J: TRBJ2-1
size: few
D: .
CDR3: CAISAGTLHNEQFF
DNA: TGTGCCATCAGTGCGGGGACTCTCCACAATGAGCAGTTCTTC

V: TRBV18
J: TRBJ1-1
size: few
D: .
CDR3: CASSPGQRINTEAFF
DNA: TGTGCCAGCTCACCCGGACAGCGGATAAACACTGAAGCTTTCTTT

V: TRBV19
J: TRBJ2-1
size: .
D: TRBD1
CDR3: CASSQQGGFYNEQFF
DNA: TGTGCCAGTAGTCAACAGGGGGGCTTTTACAATGAGCAGTTCTTC

V: TRBV12-3/TRBV12-4
J: TRBJ2-3
size: few
D: TRBD2
CDR3: CASSLAPRTSWDTQYF
DNA: TGTGCCAGCAGTTTAGCGCCGCGGACTAGCTGGGATACGCAGTATTTT

V: TRBV19
J: TRBJ1-5
size: few
D: .
CDR3: CASSRDLNNQPQHF
DNA: TGTGCCAGTAGTCGGGACCTGAACAATCAGCCCCAGCATTTT

V: TRBV7-9
J: TRBJ2-7
size: few
D: .
CDR3: CASSSTQSGSEQYF
DNA: TGTGCCAGCAGCTCCACCCAGTCAGGGTCCGAGCAGTACTTC